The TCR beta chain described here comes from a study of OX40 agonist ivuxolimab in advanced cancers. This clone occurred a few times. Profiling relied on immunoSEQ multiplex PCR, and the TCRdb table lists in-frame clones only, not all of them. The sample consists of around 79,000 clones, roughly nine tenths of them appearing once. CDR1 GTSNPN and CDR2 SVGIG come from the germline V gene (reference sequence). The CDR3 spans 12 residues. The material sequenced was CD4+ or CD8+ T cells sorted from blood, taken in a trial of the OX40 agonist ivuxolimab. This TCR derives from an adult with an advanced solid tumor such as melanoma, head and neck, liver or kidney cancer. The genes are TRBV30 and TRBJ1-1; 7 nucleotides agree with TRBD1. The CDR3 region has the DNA TGTGCATGGGGACAGACGAACACTGAAGCTTTCTTT. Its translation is CAWGQTNTEAFF.